This T cell receptor (beta chain) comes out of a study of CD4 T cells in relation to SARS-CoV-2 and coronaviruses. Remarks on this clone: Its antigen remains unknown.

CDR1 is SGHRS and CDR2 is YFSETQ in the germline V gene. V shed 0 bases and J shed 5 bases, with 14 bases lying between them. The CDR3 has 15 amino acids. Some clones are missing from TCRdb's copy, which holds only in-frame ones; the method was immunoSEQ multiplex PCR. The data show more than 20,000 clones, 74% seen once. The unexposed donors gave CD4+ T cells in about 2011-2019, prior to COVID-19. Isolation of CD4+ T cells took place after roughly nine days in culture. This clonotype originated in a human donor in good health. The chain joins TRBV5-1 to TRBJ2-5, with D possibly TRBD1 on 6 matching bases. The material sequenced was CD4+ T cells from PBMCs, cultured in vitro. The CDR3: CASSLAGRGGETQYF. CDR3 in DNA: TGCGCCAGCAGCTTGGCGGGCAGGGGTGGTGAGACCCAGTACTTC.